This entry features one TCR beta chain sequence. The target antigen is unknown. The data are from a study of cytomegalovirus exposure and HLA in healthy donors. Study results and limitations: The study put 160 or so TCR beta chains on its list as cytomegalovirus-associated. A later analysis appeared to link common viral pathogens to several of the most significant clusters. In an earlier analysis, productive rearrangement rates for most beta V segments clustered near 87% or 30%. Beyond CMV serostatus, there was no information to go on about immune exposure.

V lost 7 bases, J lost 5 bases, and 4 bases stayed unmatched. The CDR3 runs 12 residues. Germline CDR1 reads MDHEN; CDR2 reads SYDVKM. Primers for the PCR totalled 60 Vbeta and 13 Jbeta. This table comes from immunoSEQ multiplex PCR, and its TCRdb copy is limited to in-frame clones, with some not included. The sample yields roughly 100,000 clones, approximately 80% seen once. This receptor was taken from a female donor in good health and CMV-seropositive. The sample taken for sequencing was PBMCs. This chain connects TRBV28 to TRBJ2-7; 8 nucleotides agree with TRBD1. CDR3 loop: CASTGQGHEQYF. CDR3 coding DNA: TGTGCCAGCACCGGACAGGGACACGAGCAGTACTTC.